This section outlines one T cell receptor beta chain sequence together with its context. Its antigen remains unidentified. These data are taken from a study of T cells in Graves' hyperthyroidism and ophthalmopathy. The study's findings and limits: Blood samples included most of the expanded thyroid clonotypes exceeding 0.001.

The CDR3 covers 15 residues. Germline V gives CDR1 MNHEY, CDR2 SVGEGT. Deletions cut 5 bases from V and 9 bases from J, with 20 bases between. RNA transcripts yielded amplified TCR beta CDR3 regions. The HTBI set primed first-round TCR CDR3 RT-PCR. TCRdb reprocessed the multiplex PCR reads via MiXCR and lists one record per CDR3 protein. The data show roughly 250,000 distinct CDR3 sequences, approximately 23% seen once. This sequence was found in a young man with Graves' ophthalmopathy. The sequenced material came from blood. The rearrangement joins TRBV6-2 or TRBV6-3 to TRBJ2-1; D is perhaps TRBD2 (8 bases). CDR3 protein: CASSRRGGQTTEQFF. CDR3 DNA: TGTGCCAGCAGTCGTCGGGGGGGACAGACGACTGAGCAGTTCTTC.